One and the same sample provided the 3 T cell receptor beta chains below, sequenced in a study of CD8 T cells in ankylosing spondylitis. Study-level points and caveats: A motif of 8 or 9 highly homologous TCR beta variants was seen as apparently characteristic of ankylosing spondylitis blood.

MiXCR, applied by TCRdb to the 5' RACE reads, yields one record per CDR3 protein. The sample holds fewer than 750,000 distinct CDR3 sequences; over 15% are singletons and the top ten take approximately 18%. These receptors' antigens are unknown. Sequencing input: blood, either unsorted or a sorted T cell fraction (not recorded which). All receptors come from a male donor with ankylosing spondylitis.

J is TRBJ2-5 and V is TRBV4-3, with D tentatively TRBD1 or TRBD2 (5 bases each). V lost 1 base and J lost 5, with 20 bases in between. The CDR3 is 17 residues long. Germline V CDR1 and CDR2: LGHNA, YSLEER. The CDR3 loop is CASSQGLGGVVEETQYF. The CDR3 DNA follows: TGCGCCAGCAGCCAAGGACTTGGGGGAGTGGTGGAGGAGACCCAGTACTTC.

This rearrangement joins TRBV12-3 or TRBV12-4 to TRBJ1-1, with TRBD1 matching over 7 bases. The CDR3 contains 16 residues. J gave up 3 bases and V 3 bases, and 10 bases lay outside the gene matches. CDR3 region: CASSLRRAGGHTEAFF. In DNA, the CDR3 is TGTGCCAGCAGTTTGAGGAGGGCAGGGGGGCACACTGAAGCTTTCTTT.

This clonotype was seen only a few times. The genes are TRBV5-1 and TRBJ1-4, with D uncertain. Trimming shortened V by 5 bases and J by 0 bases, and 20 bases separated the two germline ends. The CDR3 totals 18 residues. Germline V gene lookup returns CDR1 SGHRS and CDR2 YFSETQ. The CDR3 DNA reads as TGCGCCAGCAGGGACCCCGGACCGCCGGGAGCAACTAATGAAAAACTGTTTTTT. Translated, it gives CASRDPGPPGATNEKLFF.